This is a list of T cell receptor beta chains from one sample in a study of shared clonotypes between healthy human individuals. The protocol was immunoSEQ multiplex PCR, while the TCRdb copy is restricted to in-frame clones and leaves out a portion. The table shows about 2.4 million clones, with approximately 90% occurring only once. The sample consisted of naive CD4+ T cells sorted from blood. The receptors stem from a man aged 18-30 years in good health. Both conserved end residues are trimmed from each CDR3.

TRBV5-4 | ASSMSGIQGWTEAF
TRBV7-8 | ASSMDGTSGGQETQY
TRBV7-2 | ASSGYRGGQETQY
TRBV19 | ASRGGSYEQY
TRBV5-1 | ASSLGQGSYNEQF
TRBV10-1 | ASTFRGGGDQPQH
TRBV10-3 | AISAHDRGQCNYGYT
TRBV30 | AWGTSEAF
TRBV10-3 | AISEMRGDSGANVLT
TRBV9 | ASTPMDLRGTDTQY
TRBV9 | ASSVGGLGEKLF
TRBV6-5 | ASSYPGTGNTGELF
TRBV5-1 | ASSRNPLEGQQLF
TRBV7-9 | ASSPGTSGARV
TRBV5-4 | ASSLEQGVKNIQY
TRBV4-2 | ASSPQGGLATEAF
TRBV5-6 | ASSSQDRFYEQY
TRBV14 | ASRAGQGTYEQY
TRBV5-1 | ASSPGGLGGETQY
TRBV27 | ASSLRDPAKNIQY
TRBV10-2 | ASRGQRGLIEQY
TRBV6-6 | ASSYVAGELF
TRBV10-1 | ASSVQTSGGYNEQF
TRBV11-2 | ASSLDRRGAYEQY
TRBV6-1 | ASAGGQETQY
TRBV25-1 | ASSETLLDTDTQY
TRBV6-1 | ASSLTGTDTQY
TRBV28 | ASSLSPGAGTNTEAF
TRBV19 | ASSNLRGQSNQPQH
TRBV5-6 | ASSLEAPSGNTIY
TRBV18 | ASSPGLAGGRYEQY
TRBV28 | ASMTGGEANEKLF
TRBV9 | ASSVGQGVGNTIY
TRBV11-2 | ASSPGPGYT
TRBV13 | ASSLGTVGSGGANEQF
TRBV2 | ASSEAIRGGSYGYT
TRBV7-2 | ASSLGTSGGLGETQY
TRBV6-6 | ASSYRERGEDTQY
TRBV2 | ASSEREGGGGNSPLH